Below are 31 T cell receptor beta chains sequenced from a single sample in a study of patients and donors after allogeneic stem cell transplantation (dated by TCRdb to 2020 to 2021). Library preparation employed RT-PCR. Sequenced using a NextSeq 550. Using fastp trimming at Q25 and MiXCR clonotype assembly, TCRdb reanalyzed the public sequencing data and kept in-frame beta chains. Merged by CDR3 protein, the rows form single entries marked with the most common genes and DNA. The sample has about 230,000 distinct CDR3 sequences on record, around an eighth of them singletons. Roughly 11% of the sample is held by the ten biggest clonotypes. Source material: blood, either unsorted or a sorted T cell fraction (not recorded which). These receptor sequences come from a human donor who was either an allogeneic HSCT recipient or a stem cell or donor lymphocyte infusion donor (not recorded which). It is not recorded whose cells these are; they may come from a transplant donor.

This clonotype was picked up a small number of times. The chain recombines TRBV5-1 with TRBJ2-7; 7 bases match TRBD1. The CDR3 consists of 14 residues. Per germline, CDR1 SGHRS and CDR2 YFSETQ. Losses at the gene ends were 3 bases for V and 6 bases for J; bases not matched to a gene: 9. The CDR3 protein is CASSSTQGKGEQYF. As DNA, the CDR3 is TGCGCCAGCAGCTCGACACAGGGGAAGGGCGAGCAGTACTTC.

This clonotype appeared many times. The chain couples TRBV24-1 to TRBJ2-2; perhaps TRBD1 as D (5 bases). The CDR3 spans 16 residues. The germline CDR1 and CDR2 sequences are KGHDR and SFDVKD. V lost 1 base, J lost 2 bases, and 10 bases lay in between. The CDR3 coding sequence is TGTGCCACCAGTGATTTTGGACACTTTAACACCGGGGAGCTGTTTTTT. Protein: CATSDFGHFNTGELFF.

This clonotype has more than one count but fewer than ten. V is TRBV29-1 and J is TRBJ1-1; no clear D. The CDR3 has 11 residues. Trimming left V 4 bases short and J 8 bases short, with 11 bases between. Germline V gives CDR1 SQVTM, CDR2 ANQGSEA. CDR3: CSVGNGPEAFF. The CDR3 DNA follows: TGCAGCGTTGGTAACGGACCCGAAGCTTTCTTT. The complete variable domain, with remaining parts taken from reference TRBV29-1 and TRBJ1-1, reads SAVISQKPSRDICQRGTSLTIQCQVDSQVTMMFWYRQQPGQSLTLIATANQGSEATYESGFVIDKFPISRPNLTFSTLTVSNMSPEDSSIYLCSVGNGPEAFFGQGTRLTVV.

This clonotype has just a few counts. This rearrangement joins TRBV5-1 to TRBJ2-3; 13 bases line up with TRBD2. This CDR3 region has 18 residues. Germline V gene data show CDR1 as SGHRS and CDR2 as YFSETQ. The trim removed 4 bases at V and 3 bases at J, leaving 11 bases unmatched. The CDR3 nucleotides are TGCGCCAGCAGCCCCGGACTAGCGGGAGTGAAGAGAACAGATACGCAGTATTTT. This sequence encodes CASSPGLAGVKRTDTQYF.

This clonotype has more than one count but fewer than ten. The chain recombines TRBV9 with TRBJ2-3; D possibly corresponds to TRBD2 (6 bases). Deletions cut 0 bases from V and 0 bases from J, with 17 bases between. This CDR3 contains 18 residues. CDR1 is SGDLS and CDR2 is YYNGEE in the germline V gene. The CDR3 protein is CASSVGGFGGTSTDTQYF. The CDR3 nucleotides read TGTGCCAGCAGCGTAGGGGGATTTGGGGGGACTAGCACAGATACGCAGTATTTT.

The gene calls are TRBV3-1 and TRBJ2-3, with 7 bases lining up with TRBD2. The CDR3 is made up of 15 amino acids. The junction had 6 bases not matched to a gene; V was cut back by 4 bases and J by 2 bases. Germline values: CDR1 LGHDT, CDR2 YNNKEL (reference sequence). In DNA, the CDR3 is TGTGCCAGCAGCCCGGGACTACGATCCACAGATACGCAGTATTTT. This translates into CASSPGLRSTDTQYF.

A word on this clonotype: Given a much more abundant clone one base away, this may be a read error. The chain recombines TRBV3-1 with TRBJ1-2; D is undetermined. CDR1 LGHDT and CDR2 YNNKEL come from the germline V gene (reference sequence). This CDR3 spans 11 amino acids. V shed 4 bases and J shed 8 bases, with 8 bases lying between them. The CDR3 sequence: CASSRVKGYTF. The CDR3 bases are TGTGCCAGCAGCCGCGTAAAGGGCTACACCTTC.

The chain uses TRBV18 and TRBJ2-5; D is possibly TRBD1 or TRBD2 (5 bases each). Trimming removed 2 bases at V and 4 bases at J, with 14 bases between. The CDR3 covers 15 residues. CDR1 and CDR2 (germline): KGHSH, LQKENI. CDR3 region: CASSPGAGSRETQYF. As DNA, the CDR3 is TGTGCCAGCTCACCAGGGGCGGGCAGCAGAGAGACCCAGTACTTC. The entire variable domain, with the rest obtained from reference TRBV18 and TRBJ2-5, is as follows: NAGVMQNPRHLVRRRGQEARLRCSPMKGHSHVYWYRQLPEEGLKFMVYLQKENIIDESGMPKERFSAEFPKEGPSILRIQQVVRGDSAAYFCASSPGAGSRETQYFGPGTRLLVL.

This clonotype was seen only a few times. This CDR3 reads CASSQEGTTRKTDTQYF. CDR3 sequence (DNA): TGTGCCAGCAGCCAAGAAGGGACTACACGAAAAACAGATACGCAGTATTTT. The chain couples TRBV4-2 to TRBJ2-3; 7 bases agree with TRBD2. Germline V lookup: CDR1 LGHNA, CDR2 YNFKEQ. This CDR3 region has 17 residues. With V trimmed by 0 bases and J by 3 bases, 9 bases remained unmatched.

The table lists this clonotype with a few counts. The rearrangement uses TRBV19 and TRBJ1-1, with a tentative D call TRBD1 (6 bases). There are 14 residues in the CDR3. Germline-derived CDR1 and CDR2 are LNHDA and SQIVND (reference sequence). V was pared by 3 bases and J by 0 bases, with 8 bases between. Here the CDR3 reads CASSIYRVNTEAFF. The CDR3 DNA follows: TGTGCCAGTAGTATTTACAGGGTGAACACTGAAGCTTTCTTT.

As for this clonotype: Sequence at one end of the junction differs from germline and may be a read error. The gene calls are TRBV5-1 and TRBJ2-1, with 8 bases fitting TRBD1. Germline CDR1 and CDR2: SGHRS and YFSETQ. The CDR3 is made up of 17 amino acids. CDR3 nucleotide sequence: TGCGTCAGCAGCCTGTCCGGACCTGGACAGGGCATGCATGAGCAGTTCTTC. This codes for CVSSLSGPGQGMHEQFF.

This clonotype was counted a few times. This chain connects TRBV9 to TRBJ2-7; 10 bases align to TRBD1. Germline CDR1 reads SGDLS; CDR2 reads YYNGEE. The CDR3 has 15 residues. V dropped 3 bases and J dropped 5; count of bases not matched to a gene: 8. This CDR3 is CASSEGGQGSHEQYF. In DNA, the CDR3 is TGTGCCAGCAGCGAGGGGGGACAGGGGTCCCACGAGCAGTACTTC.

This clonotype was found many times. This CDR3 is CSARGQGLAGFLAKNIQYF. The CDR3 DNA follows: TGCAGTGCTAGAGGCCAGGGACTAGCGGGTTTTCTAGCCAAAAACATTCAGTACTTC. The chain recombines TRBV20-1 with TRBJ2-4; TRBD2 matches 12 bases. Trimming removed 1 base from V and 0 bases from J; junction bases left unmatched: 10. The CDR3 has 19 residues. In germline, CDR1 is DFQATT, CDR2 SNEGSKA (reference sequence).

This clonotype showed up many times. The V gene is TRBV6-1, the J gene TRBJ1-2, with 11 bases lining up with TRBD1. Germline CDR1 is MNHNS and CDR2 is SASEGT. CDR3 length: 17 amino acids. With 6 bases clipped from V and 4 bases from J, the junction kept 13 bases outside the gene matches. This CDR3 is CASSDFSGTGGFYGYTF. The CDR3 bases are TGTGCCAGCAGCGACTTCTCTGGGACAGGGGGTTTCTATGGCTACACCTTC.

This clonotype was observed a handful of times. This rearrangement joins TRBV11-2 to TRBJ1-3; 7 bases are shared with TRBD1. The ends lost 4 bases at V and 4 bases at J; junction bases unmatched: 10. The CDR3 extends over 16 amino acids. CDR1 SGHAT and CDR2 FQNNGV come from the germline V gene. CDR3 DNA sequence: TGTGCCAGCAGCTCGGGGGACAGTATCGCCGGAAACACCATATATTTT. It yields the protein CASSSGDSIAGNTIYF. Full variable domain (outside the CDR3, taken from reference TRBV11-2 and TRBJ1-3): EAGVAQSPRYKIIEKRQSVAFWCNPISGHATLYWYQQILGQGPKLLIQFQNNGVVDDSQLPKDRFSAERLKGVDSTLKIQPAKLEDSAVYLCASSSGDSIAGNTIYFGEGSWLTVV.

The sample holds many counts of this clonotype. The chain joins TRBV5-1 to TRBJ1-4, with D maybe TRBD1 (6 bases). The CDR3 sequence is 15 residues long. The germline V gene encodes CDR1 SGHRS and CDR2 YFSETQ. The V and J ends lost 4 bases and 5 bases respectively, with 15 bases between them. In nucleotides, the CDR3 is TGCGCCAGCAGCGCCCGAGGGGGAGAGAATGAAAAACTGTTTTTT. Translation gives CASSARGGENEKLFF.

This clonotype was seen a few times. The chain couples TRBV6-1 to TRBJ1-5; no clear D. The CDR3 has 15 amino acids. Germline-derived CDR1 and CDR2 are MNHNS and SASEGT. Trimming cost V 7 bases and J 0 bases, with 13 bases left between them. The CDR3 protein is CASMVGLGSNQPQHF. The CDR3 DNA follows: TGTGCCAGCATGGTAGGGCTTGGTAGCAATCAGCCCCAGCATTTT.

The chain employs TRBV12-3 or TRBV12-4 and TRBJ1-4; the D gene is possibly TRBD1 (6 bases). The CDR3 is 15 amino acids. V was pared by 3 bases and J by 0 bases, with 8 bases between. The DNA of the CDR3 is TGTGCCAGCAGTTTGGACAGTCCAACTAATGAAAAACTGTTTTTT. As protein: CASSLDSPTNEKLFF.

V is TRBV29-1 and J is TRBJ2-7, with 8 bases matching TRBD1. Germline CDR1 and CDR2: SQVTM and ANQGSEA. This CDR3 has 13 residues. With V trimmed by 4 bases and J by 4 bases, 6 bases remained unmatched. CDR3 DNA: TGCAGCGTTGGTGAGACAGGGGAATACGAGCAGTACTTC. Protein product: CSVGETGEYEQYF.

This clonotype appeared a few times. V usage is TRBV12-3 or TRBV12-4 and J usage is TRBJ2-7, with no clear D. The CDR3 is 13 residues long. The V gene lost 3 bases and the J gene lost 1 base, with 7 bases spanning the gap. The CDR3 loop reads CASSFLGSYEQYF. CDR3 DNA sequence: TGTGCCAGCAGTTTCTTGGGATCCTACGAGCAGTACTTC.

The table lists this clonotype with a few counts. This chain links TRBV25-1 with TRBJ1-2; 9 bases map to TRBD1. V lost 7 bases and J lost 8; bases outside the gene matches: 11. This CDR3 is built from 14 residues. Germline-derived CDR1 and CDR2 are MGHDK and SYGVNS. Written as DNA, the CDR3 is TGTGCCAGCAACCCCGGGACAGGGATATGGGGCTACACCTTC. It yields the protein CASNPGTGIWGYTF.

This clonotype was counted ten times or more. V and J are TRBV5-1 and TRBJ2-4; D is ambiguous. Per the germline V gene, CDR1 is SGHRS and CDR2 is YFSETQ. The germline V and J ends were trimmed by 0 bases and 0 bases, with 10 bases remaining between them. This CDR3 has 16 residues. The CDR3 sequence is CASSLAPDLAKNIQYF. The CDR3 nucleotides read TGCGCCAGCAGCTTGGCTCCGGACCTAGCCAAAAACATTCAGTACTTC. Together with reference TRBV5-1 and TRBJ2-4, the CDR3 gives the full variable domain: KAGVTQTPRYLIKTRGQQVTLSCSPISGHRSVSWYQQTPGQGLQFLFEYFSETQRNKGNFPGRFSGRQFSNSRSEMNVSTLELGDSALYLCASSLAPDLAKNIQYFGAGTRLSVL.

This clonotype appeared many times. J is TRBJ2-2 and V is TRBV6-5, with 11 nucleotides matching TRBD2. Looked up from germline, CDR1 is MNHEY and CDR2 is SVGAGI. V gave up 0 bases and J gave up 6 bases; unmatched junction bases: 12. This CDR3 spans 19 amino acids. The CDR3 loop reads CASSYSKLSGRGGAGELFF. The CDR3 coding sequence is TGTGCCAGCAGTTACTCGAAGCTTAGCGGGAGGGGCGGGGCCGGGGAGCTGTTTTTT.

The V and J genes are TRBV3-1 and TRBJ2-6, with D perhaps assigned TRBD1 or TRBD2 (5 bases each). In germline, CDR1 is LGHDT, CDR2 YNNKEL (reference sequence). CDR3 length: 15 residues. V shed 0 bases and J shed 2 bases, with 5 bases lying between them. In DNA form, the CDR3 reads TGTGCCAGCAGCCAAGAGGGGGCTGGGGCCAACGTCCTGACTTTC. It specifies CASSQEGAGANVLTF.

The chain is built from TRBV5-4 and TRBJ2-7, with D tentatively TRBD2 (5 bases). Per germline, CDR1 SGHNT and CDR2 YYREEE (reference sequence). The V gene lost 1 base and the J gene lost 6 bases, with 17 bases spanning the gap. The CDR3 spans 15 residues. The CDR3, as DNA: TGTGCCAGCAGCTTGACGGTTTCGGGGTTAGGCGAGCAGTACTTC. This sequence encodes CASSLTVSGLGEQYF.

This clonotype was picked up a small number of times. The chain is built from TRBV11-2 and TRBJ2-1; perhaps TRBD2 as D (6 bases). The CDR3 length is 16 residues. Germline loops: CDR1 SGHAT, CDR2 FQNNGV. The V end was cut by 5 bases, the J end by 0 bases, with 14 bases between. This CDR3 is CASSPPSANSYNEQFF. CDR3 DNA sequence: TGTGCCAGCAGCCCCCCTAGCGCCAACTCCTACAATGAGCAGTTCTTC.

This chain connects TRBV20-1 to TRBJ1-2; D uncertain. Germline V gene sequence: CDR1 DFQATT, CDR2 SNEGSKA (reference sequence). The CDR3 loop spans 13 amino acids. V lost 6 bases and J lost 5, with 16 bases in between. The CDR3 DNA reads TGCAGTGCCACCGTCCGCCGGGATTATGGCTACACCTTC. Protein sequence: CSATVRRDYGYTF.

The chain links TRBV11-3 to TRBJ2-2, with D possibly TRBD1 on 5 matching bases. Germline V CDR1 and CDR2: SGHNT, YENEEA. The CDR3 covers 14 residues. Trimming took off 2 bases at V and 3 bases at J, with 7 bases between the two ends. The CDR3 protein is CASSLPGYTGELFF. The CDR3 nucleotides are TGTGCCAGCAGCTTACCAGGGTACACCGGGGAGCTGTTTTTT.

This clonotype has a count of ten or more. V gene TRBV27 combines with J gene TRBJ1-2, with TRBD1 identical over 12 bases. Unmatched junction bases numbered 3, after V lost 7 bases and J lost 6 bases. Germline V gene lookup returns CDR1 MNHEY and CDR2 SMNVEV (reference sequence). The CDR3 spans 13 residues. CDR3 DNA: TGTGCCAGCACCGGGACAGGGGGCAATGGCTACACCTTC. It encodes CASTGTGGNGYTF.

The chain joins TRBV11-2 to TRBJ1-1; D is possibly TRBD1 (6 bases). Germline loops: CDR1 SGHAT, CDR2 FQNNGV. This CDR3 comprises 15 residues. V shed 7 bases and J shed 5 bases, with 20 bases lying between them. CDR3 residues: CASIKSRGAGTEAFF. The CDR3 DNA reads TGTGCCAGCATCAAGAGCCGGGGGGCAGGGACTGAAGCTTTCTTT.

This clonotype was found many times. The gene calls are TRBV6-6 and TRBJ1-3; D is perhaps TRBD1 (6 bases). V gave up 9 bases and J gave up 5 bases, with 14 bases separating them. CDR1 is MNHNY, CDR2 SVGAGI, per germline (reference sequence). This CDR3 spans 13 amino acids. The CDR3 sequence: CASYSTGRNTIYF. The DNA for the CDR3 is TGTGCCAGTTATTCCACAGGGAGAAACACCATATATTTT.